This T cell receptor beta chain was obtained from a study of T-cell reconstitution after alpha-beta-depleted transplantation in children (TCRdb year 2016). Some background on the complete study: The study quantitatively tracked T-cell immune reconstitution after TCRalphabeta/CD19-depleted allogeneic hematopoietic cell transplantation in children using TCR repertoire profiling. Broader findings and caveats from the paper: In some patients, high TCRbeta diversity at day 60 was attributed to recipient T cells and intrathymic progenitors that had survived conditioning. Over the following months the frequencies of hyperexpanded clones went down, and after one year T-cell counts and TCRbeta diversity were mostly credited to newly produced T cells. The apparently early alphabetaT-cell count recovery about two months after transplant was reportedly dependent on only several hundred rapidly expanded clones derived from non-depleted graft cells.

The library came from PCR. Sequencer: Illumina HiSeq 2500. Molecular barcoding was employed in the preparation of TCR libraries, with unique molecular identifiers being used to normalize TCRbeta repertoire quantification. TCRdb applied fastp at Q25 and MiXCR to the public reads, then kept only in-frame beta chains. Rows are combined by CDR3 protein, so each entry shows the most common genes and DNA. Within this sample are 700,000 or so distinct CDR3 sequences, with around 13% of them counted one time only. 0.79% of the sample belongs to the ten largest clones. The germline V and J ends show losses of 7 bases and 1 base respectively, and no gene match explains 3 bases of the junction. Counted from cysteine to phenylalanine, this CDR3 has 13 amino acids. The DNA shown is the 39-base CDR3, in frame from base 1. CDR1 DFQATT and CDR2 SNEGSKA were looked up in the germline V gene (reference sequence). The sample holds many counts of this clonotype. Its specific antigen is unknown. One base away there is no much larger clone; base qualities are not given.

The treatment or condition label for this specimen denotes: allogeneic hematopoietic cell transplantation with graft depleted of TCRalphabeta T cells and CD19 B cells. TCRalphabeta/CD19-depleted allogeneic hematopoietic cell grafts were given to the transplant recipients, all of whom were children. The starting material was PBMCs, obtained before TCRalphabeta/CD19-depleted stem cell transplant. The TCR was taken from a girl aged 2 to 9 with congenital amegakaryocytic thrombocytopenia, due to receive a stem cell transplant. The chain links TRBV20-1 with TRBJ2-3; 9 central nucleotides agree with TRBD1. The CDR3 reads CSVRDRGTDTQYF. The nucleotide sequence reads TGCAGTGTCCGGGACAGGGGCACAGATACGCAGTATTTT.